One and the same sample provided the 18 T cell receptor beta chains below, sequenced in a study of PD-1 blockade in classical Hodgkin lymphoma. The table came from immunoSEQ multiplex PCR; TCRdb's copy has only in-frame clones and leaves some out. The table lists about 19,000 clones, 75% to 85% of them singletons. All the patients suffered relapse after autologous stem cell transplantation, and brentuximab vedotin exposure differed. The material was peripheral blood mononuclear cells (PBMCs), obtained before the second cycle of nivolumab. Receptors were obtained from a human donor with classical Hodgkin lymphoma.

The CDR3 protein is CASSFKGAWEKLFF. The CDR3 nucleotides read TGTGCCAGCAGTTTTAAGGGGGCTTGGGAAAAACTGTTTTTT. The chain combines TRBV28 with TRBJ1-4, with 7 bases matching TRBD1. Germline V gene data show CDR1 as MDHEN and CDR2 as SYDVKM. Trimming at V came to 3 bases and at J to 8 bases, leaving 6 bases not matched to a gene. The CDR3 consists of 14 residues.

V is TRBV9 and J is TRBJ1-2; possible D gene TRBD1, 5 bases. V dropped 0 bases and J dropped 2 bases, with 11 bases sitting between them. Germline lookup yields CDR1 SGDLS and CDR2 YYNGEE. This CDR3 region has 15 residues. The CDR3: CASSVEEGPNYGYTF. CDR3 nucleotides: TGTGCCAGCAGCGTAGAGGAGGGGCCAAACTATGGCTACACCTTC.

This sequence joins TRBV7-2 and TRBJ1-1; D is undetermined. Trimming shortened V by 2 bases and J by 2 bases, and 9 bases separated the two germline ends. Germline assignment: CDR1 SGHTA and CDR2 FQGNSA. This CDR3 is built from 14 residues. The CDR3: CASSLMGSNTEAFF. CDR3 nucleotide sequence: TGTGCCAGCAGCTTAATGGGGAGCAACACTGAAGCTTTCTTT. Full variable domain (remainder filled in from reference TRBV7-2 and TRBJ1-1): GAGVSQSPSNKVTEKGKDVELRCDPISGHTALYWYRQSLGQGLEFLIYFQGNSAPDKSGLPSDRFSAERTGGSVSTLTIQRTQQEDSAVYLCASSLMGSNTEAFFGQGTRLTVV.

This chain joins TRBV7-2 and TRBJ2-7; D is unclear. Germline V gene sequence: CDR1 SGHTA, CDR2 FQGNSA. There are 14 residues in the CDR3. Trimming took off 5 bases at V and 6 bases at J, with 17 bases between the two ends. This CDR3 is CASSPRNTFGEQYF. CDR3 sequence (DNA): TGTGCCAGCAGCCCGCGGAACACGTTCGGCGAGCAGTACTTC.

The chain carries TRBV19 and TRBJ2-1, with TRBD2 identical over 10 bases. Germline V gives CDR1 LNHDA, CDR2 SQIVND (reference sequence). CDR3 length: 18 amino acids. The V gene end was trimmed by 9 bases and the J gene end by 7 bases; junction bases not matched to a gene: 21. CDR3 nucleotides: TGTGCCAGCGCCGGGGCGTCCCGTTCTAGCGGGAGAAGGAATGAGCAGTTCTTC. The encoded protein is CASAGASRSSGRRNEQFF.

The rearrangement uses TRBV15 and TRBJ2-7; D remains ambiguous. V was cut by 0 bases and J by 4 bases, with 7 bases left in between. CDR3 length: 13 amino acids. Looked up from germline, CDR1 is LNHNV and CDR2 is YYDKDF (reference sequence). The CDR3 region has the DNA TGTGCCACCAGCAGAGATTTGGGATACGAGCAGTACTTC. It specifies CATSRDLGYEQYF.

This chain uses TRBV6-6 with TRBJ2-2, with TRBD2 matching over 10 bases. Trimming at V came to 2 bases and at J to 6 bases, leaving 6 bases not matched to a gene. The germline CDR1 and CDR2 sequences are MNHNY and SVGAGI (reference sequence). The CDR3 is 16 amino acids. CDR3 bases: TGTGCCAGCAGTTACGCTGTCAGCGGGGGGGCCGGGGAGCTGTTTTTT. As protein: CASSYAVSGGAGELFF.

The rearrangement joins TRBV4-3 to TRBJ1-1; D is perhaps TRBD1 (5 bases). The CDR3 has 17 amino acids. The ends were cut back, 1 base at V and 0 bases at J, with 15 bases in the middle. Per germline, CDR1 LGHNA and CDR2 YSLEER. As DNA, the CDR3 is TGCGCCAGCAGCCAAGGGGTATTCGGGGGACTGAACACTGAAGCTTTCTTT. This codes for CASSQGVFGGLNTEAFF.

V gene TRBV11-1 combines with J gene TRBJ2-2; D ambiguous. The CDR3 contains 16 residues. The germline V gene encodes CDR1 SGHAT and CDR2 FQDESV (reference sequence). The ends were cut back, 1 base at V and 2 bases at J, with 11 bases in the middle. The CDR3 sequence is CASSLGKYLNTGELFF. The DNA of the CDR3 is TGTGCCAGCAGCTTAGGGAAATACCTTAACACCGGGGAGCTGTTTTTT. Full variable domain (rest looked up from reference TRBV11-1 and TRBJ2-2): EAEVAQSPRYKITEKSQAVAFWCDPISGHATLYWYRQILGQGPELLVQFQDESVVDDSQLPKDRFSAERLKGVDSTLKIQPAELGDSAMYLCASSLGKYLNTGELFFGEGSRLTVL.

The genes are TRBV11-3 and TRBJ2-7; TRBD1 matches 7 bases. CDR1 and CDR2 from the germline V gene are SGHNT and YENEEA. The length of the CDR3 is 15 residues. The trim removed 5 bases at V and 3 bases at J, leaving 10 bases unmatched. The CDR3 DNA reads TGTGCCAGCAGCCCCCGACAGGGTCGAGACTACGAGCAGTACTTC. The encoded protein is CASSPRQGRDYEQYF.

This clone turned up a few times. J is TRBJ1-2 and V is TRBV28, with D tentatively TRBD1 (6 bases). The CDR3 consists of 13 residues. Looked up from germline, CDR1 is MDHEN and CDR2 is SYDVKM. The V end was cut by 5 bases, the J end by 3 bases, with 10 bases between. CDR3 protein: CASSQGWYYGYTF. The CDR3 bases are TGTGCCAGCAGTCAGGGGTGGTACTATGGCTACACCTTC.

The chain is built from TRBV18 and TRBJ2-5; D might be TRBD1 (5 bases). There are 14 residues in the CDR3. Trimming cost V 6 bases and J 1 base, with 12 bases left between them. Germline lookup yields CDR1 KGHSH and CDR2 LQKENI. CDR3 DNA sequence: TGTGCCAGCTCCCTGAATCAGGGCCAAGAGACCCAGTACTTC. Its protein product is CASSLNQGQETQYF.

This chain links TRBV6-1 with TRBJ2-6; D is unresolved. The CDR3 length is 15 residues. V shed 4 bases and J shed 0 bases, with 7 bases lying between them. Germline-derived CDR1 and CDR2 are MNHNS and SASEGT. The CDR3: CASSASGSGANVLTF. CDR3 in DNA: TGTGCCAGCAGTGCTTCAGGCTCTGGGGCCAACGTCCTGACTTTC.

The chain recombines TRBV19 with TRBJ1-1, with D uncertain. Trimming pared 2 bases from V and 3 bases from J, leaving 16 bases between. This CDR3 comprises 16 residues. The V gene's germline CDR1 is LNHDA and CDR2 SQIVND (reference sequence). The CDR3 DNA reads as TGTGCCAGTAGTATACCTCGGGGAGGTGGGCACACTGAAGCTTTCTTT. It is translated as CASSIPRGGGHTEAFF.

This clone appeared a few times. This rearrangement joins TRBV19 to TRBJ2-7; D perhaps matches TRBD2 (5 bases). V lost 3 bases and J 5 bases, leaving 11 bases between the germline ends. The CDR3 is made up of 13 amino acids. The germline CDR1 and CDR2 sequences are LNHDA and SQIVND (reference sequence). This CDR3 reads CASSISRENEQYF. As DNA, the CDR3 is TGTGCCAGTAGTATTTCGAGGGAAAACGAGCAGTACTTC. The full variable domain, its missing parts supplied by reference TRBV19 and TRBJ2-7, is DGGITQSPKYLFRKEGQNVTLSCEQNLNHDAMYWYRQDPGQGLRLIYYSQIVNDFQKGDIAEGYSVSREKKESFPLTVTSAQKNPTAFYLCASSISRENEQYFGPGTRLTVT.

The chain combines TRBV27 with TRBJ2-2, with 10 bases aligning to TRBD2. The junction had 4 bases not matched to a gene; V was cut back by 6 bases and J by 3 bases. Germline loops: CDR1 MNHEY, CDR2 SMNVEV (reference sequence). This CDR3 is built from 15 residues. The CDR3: CASRRLAGDTGELFF. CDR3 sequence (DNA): TGTGCCAGCAGAAGACTAGCGGGCGACACCGGGGAGCTGTTTTTT.

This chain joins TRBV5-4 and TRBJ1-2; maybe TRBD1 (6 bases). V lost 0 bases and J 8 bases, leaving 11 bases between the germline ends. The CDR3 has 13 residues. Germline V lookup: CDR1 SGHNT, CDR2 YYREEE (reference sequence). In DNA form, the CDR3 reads TGTGCCAGCAGCTTGGCAGGGGTGATGGGCTACACCTTC. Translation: CASSLAGVMGYTF.

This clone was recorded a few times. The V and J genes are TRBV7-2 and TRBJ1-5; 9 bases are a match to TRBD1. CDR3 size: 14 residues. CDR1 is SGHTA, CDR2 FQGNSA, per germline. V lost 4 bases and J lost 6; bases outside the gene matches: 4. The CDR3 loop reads CASSSGQGSQPQHF. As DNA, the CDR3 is TGTGCCAGCAGCTCCGGACAGGGGTCTCAGCCCCAGCATTTT.